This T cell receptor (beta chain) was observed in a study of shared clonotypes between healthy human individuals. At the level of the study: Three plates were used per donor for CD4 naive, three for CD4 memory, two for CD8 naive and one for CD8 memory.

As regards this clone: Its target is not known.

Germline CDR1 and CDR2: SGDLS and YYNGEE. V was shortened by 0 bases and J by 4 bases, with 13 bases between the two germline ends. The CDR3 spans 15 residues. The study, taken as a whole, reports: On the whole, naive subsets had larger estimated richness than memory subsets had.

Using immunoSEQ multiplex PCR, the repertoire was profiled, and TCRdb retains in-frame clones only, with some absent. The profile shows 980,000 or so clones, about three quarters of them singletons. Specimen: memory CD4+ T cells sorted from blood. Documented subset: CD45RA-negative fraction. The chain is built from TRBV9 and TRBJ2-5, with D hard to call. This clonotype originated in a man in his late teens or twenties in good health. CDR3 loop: CASSVGPRPPETQYF. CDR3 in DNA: TGTGCCAGCAGCGTAGGTCCCAGGCCCCCAGAGACCCAGTACTTC.